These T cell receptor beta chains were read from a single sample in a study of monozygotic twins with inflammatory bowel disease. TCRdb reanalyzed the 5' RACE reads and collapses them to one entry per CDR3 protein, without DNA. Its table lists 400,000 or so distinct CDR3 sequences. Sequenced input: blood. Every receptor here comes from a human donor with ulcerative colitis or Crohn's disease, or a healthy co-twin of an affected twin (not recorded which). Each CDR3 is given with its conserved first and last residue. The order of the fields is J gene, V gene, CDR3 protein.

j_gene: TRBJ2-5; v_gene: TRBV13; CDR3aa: CASSLRAIGQGETQYF
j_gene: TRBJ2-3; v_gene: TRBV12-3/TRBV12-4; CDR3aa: CASSFSTNGRADTQYF
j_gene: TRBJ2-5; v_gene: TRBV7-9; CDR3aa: CASSLERAQETQYF
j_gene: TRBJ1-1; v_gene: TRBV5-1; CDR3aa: CASSLQGLGSLMNTEAFF
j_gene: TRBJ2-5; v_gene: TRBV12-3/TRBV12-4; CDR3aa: CASSTAALLETQYF
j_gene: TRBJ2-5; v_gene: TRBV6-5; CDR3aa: CASRGPGQETQYF
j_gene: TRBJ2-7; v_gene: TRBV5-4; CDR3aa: CASSPTLAYEQYF
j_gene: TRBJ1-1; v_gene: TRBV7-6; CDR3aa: CASSPSEGVKENTEAFF
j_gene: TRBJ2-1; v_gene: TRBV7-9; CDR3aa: CASSLGGSGIGGEQFF
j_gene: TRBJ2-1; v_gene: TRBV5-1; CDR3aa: CASSLTGHPYNEQFF
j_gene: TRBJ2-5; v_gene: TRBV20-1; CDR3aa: CSARLWETQYF
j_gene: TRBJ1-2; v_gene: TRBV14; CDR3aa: CASSPRFSDGYTF
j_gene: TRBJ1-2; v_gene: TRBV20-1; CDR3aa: CSAPGPAYGYTF
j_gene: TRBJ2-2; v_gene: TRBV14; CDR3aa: CASSQDYPGNTGELFF
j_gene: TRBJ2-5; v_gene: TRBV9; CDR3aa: CASSSGLAASQETQYF
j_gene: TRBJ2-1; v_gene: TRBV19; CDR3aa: CASSSLGVGDNEQFF
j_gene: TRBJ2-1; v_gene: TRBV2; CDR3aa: CASTRTSGGNEQFF
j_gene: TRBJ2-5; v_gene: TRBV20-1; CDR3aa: CSAIKGGETQYF
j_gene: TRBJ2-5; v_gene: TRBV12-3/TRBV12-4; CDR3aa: CASSPGGTSGRLQETQYF
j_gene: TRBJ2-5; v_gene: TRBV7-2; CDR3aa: CASSLVWGPQETQYF
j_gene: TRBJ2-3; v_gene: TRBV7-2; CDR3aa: CASSPPPADTQYF
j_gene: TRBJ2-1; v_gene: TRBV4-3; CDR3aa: CASSQGGVWTSTYNEQFF
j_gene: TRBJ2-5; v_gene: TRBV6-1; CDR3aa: CASRKDRAEETQYF
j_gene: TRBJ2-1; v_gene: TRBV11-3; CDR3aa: CASSLNPNEQFF
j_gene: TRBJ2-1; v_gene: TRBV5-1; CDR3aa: CASSEGSIAAYNEQFF
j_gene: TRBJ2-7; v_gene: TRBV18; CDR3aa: CASSSDRISYEQYF
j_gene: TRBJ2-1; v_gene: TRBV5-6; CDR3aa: CASSFTIAGPDNEQFF